The sequence of this T cell receptor (beta chain) was determined in a study of siplizumab effects on memory and regulatory T cells. Study-level points and caveats: Fewer alloreactive sequences mapped to unstimulated CD4+ memory cells under siplizumab.

Germline-derived CDR1 and CDR2 are ENHRY and SYGVKD. After removal of 7 bases from V and 4 bases from J, the junction contained 7 bases not matched to a gene. The CDR3 has 15 amino acids. TCRdb's copy holds only in-frame clones and misses some; the assay was immunoSEQ multiplex PCR. Among some 100,000 clones listed, around 90% were seen once. Comments on this clone: Its antigen remains unidentified.

The sequenced sample was CD4+ T cells sorted from blood. This chain uses TRBV10-3 with TRBJ2-1; TRBD2 matches 10 bases. The receptor comes from a human donor in good health. The CDR3 DNA is TGTGCCATCACAGCTAGCGGGGGCCTTTACAATGAGCAGTTCTTC. It codes for CAITASGGLYNEQFF.